The T cell receptor (beta chain) under discussion was sequenced for a study of cytomegalovirus exposure and HLA in healthy donors. V gave up 6 bases and J gave up 1 base, with 12 bases separating them. The CDR3 extends over 14 amino acids. The germline gives CDR1 SGHRS, CDR2 YFSETQ. A multiplex PCR was run with 60 Vbeta primers and 13 Jbeta primers. Generated by immunoSEQ multiplex PCR, the TCRdb table keeps only in-frame clones and is missing some. The sample contains 160,000 or so clones, 65% to 85% of which appear only once. Sequencing was performed on PBMCs. The chain carries TRBV5-1 and TRBJ2-3; D possibly corresponds to TRBD2 (5 bases). This TCR derives from a male donor in good health and CMV-seropositive. DNA for the CDR3: TGCGCCAGCAAAAGCCCCGGGGGCACAGATACGCAGTATTTT. Translated, it gives CASKSPGGTDTQYF.